Below, 28 T cell receptor beta chains from the same sample are listed, as sequenced in a study of cytomegalovirus exposure and HLA in healthy donors. Primers for the PCR totalled 60 Vbeta and 13 Jbeta. Only in-frame clones appear in the TCRdb table, and some are missing; sequencing was by immunoSEQ multiplex PCR. This sample has 150,000 to 200,000 clones, with about 65% found just once. The sequenced sample was PBMCs. The origin of the receptors is a man aged 40-49 years in good health and CMV-seropositive.

This clone appeared a single time. The rearrangement joins TRBV5-8 to TRBJ2-5; a possible D gene is TRBD1 (5 bases). TRBJ2-7 matches the DNA end more closely, so the J call is doubtful. CDR1 is SGHTS, CDR2 YDEGEE, per germline. This CDR3 spans 18 amino acids. CDR3 sequence: CASSLDGSRTSESYEQYF. CDR3 coding DNA: TGTGCCAGCAGCTTGGATGGTAGTCGGACAAGTGAATCCTACGAGCAGTACTTC.

This clone came up a few times. Distinct nucleotide sequences in the sample also encode this CDR3. The chain employs TRBV9 and TRBJ1-3, with D possibly TRBD1 on 5 matching bases. The CDR3 has 15 residues. Germline V gene lookup returns CDR1 SGDLS and CDR2 YYNGEE. V lost 3 bases, J lost 4 bases, and 14 bases lay in between. The CDR3 sequence is CASSASGGTGNTIYF. DNA for the CDR3: TGTGCCAGCAGCGCCTCCGGGGGGACGGGAAACACCATATATTTT.

The V and J genes are TRBV19 and TRBJ1-6, with TRBD1 identical over 7 bases. Germline CDR1 reads LNHDA; CDR2 reads SQIVND (reference sequence). V lost 3 bases and J lost 6; bases outside the gene matches: 5. CDR3 length equals 15 residues. The CDR3 protein is CASSIGGTANSPLHF. CDR3 nucleotides: TGTGCCAGTAGTATTGGAGGGACAGCTAATTCACCCCTCCACTTT.

This chain joins TRBV19 and TRBJ1-3, with no clear D. The CDR3 runs 13 residues. Trimming took 7 bases from V and 7 from J, leaving 14 bases between them. Germline V CDR1 and CDR2: LNHDA, SQIVND (reference sequence). This chain's CDR3 is CASTTPGGNTIYF. The CDR3 DNA reads TGTGCCAGTACCACTCCGGGAGGCAACACCATATATTTT.

The chain couples TRBV10-3 to TRBJ1-2; 9 bases match TRBD1. CDR1 ENHRY and CDR2 SYGVKD come from the germline V gene. The V segment lost 5 bases and the J segment 7 bases; nucleotides outside the gene matches: 2. The CDR3 is 12 amino acids. The CDR3 loop is CAISLQGAGYTF. CDR3 nucleotide sequence: TGTGCCATCAGTTTACAGGGGGCTGGCTACACCTTC.

The V and J genes are TRBV11-2 and TRBJ2-2, with 7 bases matching TRBD1. Germline V gives CDR1 SGHAT, CDR2 FQNNGV. V gave up 4 bases and J gave up 0 bases; unmatched junction bases: 5. The CDR3 spans 16 residues. The CDR3 protein is CASSSGQATNTGELFF. In nucleotides, the CDR3 is TGTGCCAGCAGCTCCGGACAGGCCACGAACACCGGGGAGCTGTTTTTT.

The chain combines TRBV19 with TRBJ2-2, with no clear D. Germline CDR1 LNHDA, CDR2 SQIVND (reference sequence). The CDR3 covers 18 residues. Trimming took off 2 bases at V and 1 base at J, with 17 bases between the two ends. In nucleotides, the CDR3 is TGTGCCAGTAGTATATTTTTAACCGCCTCTATGAACACCGGGGAGCTGTTTTTT. The encoded protein is CASSIFLTASMNTGELFF.

The rearrangement joins TRBV4-3 to TRBJ2-2, with D perhaps TRBD2 (7 bases). V gave up 3 bases and J gave up 1 base, with 24 bases separating them. This CDR3 comprises 20 residues. The germline V gene encodes CDR1 LGHNA and CDR2 YSLEER. The CDR3 DNA is TGCGCCAGCAGCCAGGGCGGGGGCCCGAGGATCCGGTTGAACACCGGGGAGCTGTTTTTT. Its translation: CASSQGGGPRIRLNTGELFF.

The genes are TRBV7-2 and TRBJ1-5, with a tentative D call TRBD1 (6 bases). Trimming stripped 5 bases from V and 11 bases from J, with 25 bases between. Germline V gene lookup returns CDR1 SGHTA and CDR2 FQGNSA. This CDR3 is 16 amino acids long. In nucleotides, the CDR3 is TGTGCCAGCAGCGCAAACCTACAGGGACCCGGAGAAGCCCAGCATTTT. Translated: CASSANLQGPGEAQHF.

Only a few counts were recorded for this clone. CDR3 amino acids: CASSADRNYGYTF. CDR3 DNA sequence: TGCGCCAGCAGCGCCGACAGGAACTATGGCTACACCTTC. V gene TRBV5-1 combines with J gene TRBJ1-2, with D tentatively TRBD1 (6 bases). The CDR3 totals 13 residues. Germline V lookup: CDR1 SGHRS, CDR2 YFSETQ. The ends were cut back, 4 bases at V and 2 bases at J, with 9 bases in the middle.

The V and J genes are TRBV6-1 and TRBJ2-1; 11 bases are a match to TRBD1. The CDR3 is 17 residues long. Germline V gene data show CDR1 as MNHNS and CDR2 as SASEGT. V was pared by 3 bases and J by 9 bases, with 13 bases of the junction left unmatched. The CDR3 loop reads CASSDPSRTGGRGEQFF. The CDR3 DNA is TGTGCCAGCAGTGACCCCTCCAGGACAGGGGGCAGGGGTGAGCAGTTCTTC.

This clone was seen only a few times. The genes are TRBV7-2 and TRBJ1-3; TRBD1 matches at 9 bases. The length of the CDR3 is 15 residues. The germline gives CDR1 SGHTA, CDR2 FQGNSA. V lost 2 bases to trimming and J lost 4 bases; unmatched junction nucleotides: 3. The CDR3 here is CASSLWTGDGNTIYF. The DNA of the CDR3 is TGTGCCAGCAGCTTATGGACAGGGGACGGAAACACCATATATTTT. The full variable domain, in which reference TRBV7-2 and TRBJ1-3 provide the parts outside the CDR3, is GAGVSQSPSNKVTEKGKDVELRCDPISGHTALYWYRQSLGQGLEFLIYFQGNSAPDKSGLPSDRFSAERTGGSVSTLTIQRTQQEDSAVYLCASSLWTGDGNTIYFGEGSWLTVV.

In DNA, the CDR3 is TGTGCCAGCAGCCCAGGGGGCCCTAACTATGGCTACACCTTC. Amino acids: CASSPGGPNYGYTF. The V gene is TRBV7-9, the J gene TRBJ1-2, with 8 positions matching TRBD1. This CDR3 spans 14 amino acids. Germline V CDR1 and CDR2: SEHNR, FQNEAQ (reference sequence). Losses at the gene ends were 5 bases for V and 0 bases for J; bases not matched to a gene: 2.

The rearrangement joins TRBV25-1 to TRBJ1-4; D unclear. CDR3 length: 15 residues. CDR1 and CDR2 from the germline V gene are MGHDK and SYGVNS. V was clipped by 1 base and J by 0 bases, with 6 bases between them. In DNA form, the CDR3 reads TGTGCCAGCAGTGAATTGACTTCAACTAATGAAAAACTGTTTTTT. This translates into CASSELTSTNEKLFF.

The chain joins TRBV5-4 to TRBJ2-3; TRBD2 matches 8 bases. J was trimmed by 4 bases and V by 4 bases; bases with no gene match: 5. The CDR3 totals 14 residues. CDR1 SGHNT and CDR2 YYREEE come from the germline V gene (reference sequence). CDR3 DNA: TGTGCCAGCAGCCTAGGACTAGCATCAGATACGCAGTATTTT. Its protein product is CASSLGLASDTQYF.

The chain has TRBV5-1 and TRBJ2-3, with 15 bases matching TRBD2. V lost 4 bases and J lost 3; bases outside the gene matches: 9. CDR1 and CDR2 (germline): SGHRS, YFSETQ. There are 18 residues in the CDR3. CDR3 sequence: CASSPGLAGGPGTDTQYF. DNA of the CDR3: TGCGCCAGCAGCCCCGGACTAGCGGGGGGGCCGGGGACAGATACGCAGTATTTT.

The chain couples TRBV7-2 to TRBJ2-5; 9 bases map to TRBD2. This CDR3 is built from 15 residues. The trim removed 2 bases at V and 4 bases at J, leaving 5 bases unmatched. CDR1 is SGHTA and CDR2 is FQGNSA in the germline V gene. The CDR3: CASSLPGGGGETQYF. For the CDR3, the DNA is TGTGCCAGCAGCTTACCGGGCGGGGGGGGAGAGACCCAGTACTTC.

This chain uses TRBV4-3 with TRBJ2-1, with a possible D match to TRBD2 (6 bases). CDR1 is LGHNA and CDR2 is YSLEER in the germline V gene. The CDR3 is 14 amino acids. V was clipped by 1 base and J by 4 bases, with 8 bases between them. Here the CDR3 DNA reads TGCGCCAGCAGCCAAGGGGACTTTTACAATGAGCAGTTCTTC. This encodes CASSQGDFYNEQFF.

This clone came up once. The CDR3 bases are TGTGCCAGCAGTTTTGGGGAGACCTACGAGCAGTACTTC. Its translation is CASSFGETYEQYF. V and J are TRBV6-5 and TRBJ2-7; a weak D match, TRBD2 (5 bases). Per the germline V gene, CDR1 is MNHEY and CDR2 is SVGAGI. This CDR3 region has 13 residues. V was pared by 4 bases and J by 2 bases, with 9 bases between.

This clone was recorded a few times. The chain employs TRBV5-8 and TRBJ2-7, with a tentative D call TRBD1 (7 bases). Germline CDR1 SGHTS, CDR2 YDEGEE. The length of the CDR3 is 16 residues. V lost 3 bases and J lost 2, with 18 bases in between. CDR3 sequence reads: CASSSQWGDSAYEQYF. The CDR3 bases are TGTGCCAGCAGCTCCCAGTGGGGGGACAGCGCCTACGAGCAGTACTTC.

The V gene is TRBV29-1, the J gene TRBJ1-2, with D uncertain. Trimming stripped 5 bases from V and 8 bases from J, with 12 bases between. This CDR3 has 11 amino acids. The germline V gene has CDR1 SQVTM and CDR2 ANQGSEA. The CDR3 protein is CSVLQLLGYTF. CDR3 sequence (DNA): TGCAGCGTTTTACAGCTACTGGGCTACACCTTC. The variable domain in full, completed from reference TRBV29-1 and TRBJ1-2, reads SAVISQKPSRDICQRGTSLTIQCQVDSQVTMMFWYRQQPGQSLTLIATANQGSEATYESGFVIDKFPISRPNLTFSTLTVSNMSPEDSSIYLCSVLQLLGYTFGSGTRLTVV.

This chain links TRBV5-6 with TRBJ1-1, with D perhaps TRBD1 (6 bases). V was trimmed by 1 base and J by 6 bases, leaving 13 bases between them. The CDR3 has 14 amino acids. CDR1 is SGHDT, CDR2 YYEEEE, per germline. CDR3 DNA: TGTGCCAGCAGCTTGACAGGCCCAGGGGCTGAAGCTTTCTTT. This gives the protein CASSLTGPGAEAFF.

The chain couples TRBV6-1 to TRBJ1-6, with 9 bases lining up with TRBD1. This CDR3 contains 13 residues. The junction had 3 bases not matched to a gene; V was cut back by 7 bases and J by 8 bases. Germline-derived CDR1 and CDR2 are MNHNS and SASEGT. DNA of the CDR3: TGTGCCAGCACCCGGGACAGGGATTCACCCCTCCACTTT. Amino acid sequence: CASTRDRDSPLHF.

The rearrangement joins TRBV5-6 to TRBJ1-2; D perhaps matches TRBD1 (6 bases). Per the germline V gene, CDR1 is SGHDT and CDR2 is YYEEEE. CDR3 length equals 15 residues. Trimming pared 5 bases from V and 0 bases from J, leaving 14 bases between. The CDR3 region is CASSPPGHTNYGYTF. CDR3 nucleotides: TGTGCCAGCAGTCCCCCGGGACACACTAACTATGGCTACACCTTC. The full variable domain, rest sourced from reference TRBV5-6 and TRBJ1-2, is DAGVTQSPTHLIKTRGQQVTLRCSPKSGHDTVSWYQQALGQGPQFIFQYYEEEERQRGNFPDRFSGHQFPNYSSELNVNALLLGDSALYLCASSPPGHTNYGYTFGSGTRLTVV.

The chain carries TRBV10-3 and TRBJ1-1; TRBD1 matches 8 bases. V was clipped by 7 bases and J by 1 base; unmatched bases: 5. The CDR3 runs 14 residues. CDR1 is ENHRY and CDR2 is SYGVKD in the germline V gene. The CDR3, as DNA: TGTGCCATCACCCAGACAGGGGAGAACACTGAAGCTTTCTTT. It is translated as CAITQTGENTEAFF.

This clone was observed a few times. The chain uses TRBV7-9 and TRBJ1-4; D is ambiguous. The CDR3 is 14 amino acids. Trimming cost V 2 bases and J 7 bases, with 11 bases left between them. Germline CDR1 and CDR2: SEHNR and FQNEAQ (reference sequence). The CDR3 DNA sequence: TGTGCCAGCAGCTTAAAAACAGACCTTGAAAAACTGTTTTTT. Translation: CASSLKTDLEKLFF.

V and J are TRBV5-1 and TRBJ2-3, with D tentatively TRBD2 (6 bases). Trimming took off 4 bases at V and 2 bases at J, with 14 bases between the two ends. The CDR3 totals 15 residues. Looked up from germline, CDR1 is SGHRS and CDR2 is YFSETQ. Written as DNA, the CDR3 is TGCGCCAGCAGCCGGGACGGGGGAGACACAGATACGCAGTATTTT. Encoded protein: CASSRDGGDTDTQYF. The full variable domain, its missing parts supplied by reference TRBV5-1 and TRBJ2-3, is KAGVTQTPRYLIKTRGQQVTLSCSPISGHRSVSWYQQTPGQGLQFLFEYFSETQRNKGNFPGRFSGRQFSNSRSEMNVSTLELGDSALYLCASSRDGGDTDTQYFGPGTRLTVL.

The table lists this clone with a few counts. This chain uses TRBV6-6 with TRBJ2-1; 13 bases align to TRBD2. After removal of 7 bases from V and 8 bases from J, the junction contained 5 bases not matched to a gene. The germline V gene has CDR1 MNHNY and CDR2 SVGAGI (reference sequence). The CDR3 has 14 amino acids. CDR3 loop: CASKTSGGSDEQFF. CDR3 coding DNA: TGTGCCAGCAAGACTAGCGGGGGGTCGGATGAGCAGTTCTTC.